The rows below give T cell receptor beta chains drawn from one sample of a study of regulatory T cells in long-lasting Graves disease. TCRdb analysed the multiplex PCR reads with MiXCR anew, one entry per CDR3 protein. The table records about 350,000 distinct CDR3 sequences, about a sixth of them present only once. These data are also associated with another study on T cells in Graves' hyperthyroidism and ophthalmopathy.

This material consisted of peripheral blood mononuclear cells (PBMCs), taken at new diagnosis, from a patient treated with antithyroid drugs. All receptors derive from a man aged 35 to 55 with Graves disease. Both conserved end residues are trimmed from each CDR3. Clone size is shown for a subset of rows, as once, few, many or a class of expanded clone.

clone_size: few; j_call: TRBJ1-2; v_call: TRBV29-1; cdr3_aa: SVVDSFRYGYT
clone_size: few; j_call: TRBJ2-2; v_call: TRBV6-1; cdr3_aa: ATPKGLELF
clone_size: .; j_call: TRBJ2-1; v_call: TRBV14; cdr3_aa: ASSPGQGARDEQF
clone_size: .; j_call: TRBJ2-5; v_call: TRBV11-2; cdr3_aa: ASSKRWTGGEETQY
clone_size: many; j_call: TRBJ2-5; v_call: TRBV28; cdr3_aa: ASSSALQETQY
clone_size: many; j_call: TRBJ2-5; v_call: TRBV12-3/TRBV12-4; cdr3_aa: ASSLGRPRETQY
clone_size: .; j_call: TRBJ1-1; v_call: TRBV19; cdr3_aa: ASSIRGVAEAF
clone_size: .; j_call: TRBJ2-1; v_call: TRBV19; cdr3_aa: ASNFVSGGHYNEQF
clone_size: .; j_call: TRBJ1-6; v_call: TRBV18; cdr3_aa: ASSRDRSNSPLH
clone_size: few; j_call: TRBJ1-6; v_call: TRBV28; cdr3_aa: ASRDSPMSSYNSPLH